These 23 T cell receptor beta chains were all obtained from the same sample, sequenced in a study of OX40 agonist ivuxolimab in advanced cancers. Sequencing used immunoSEQ multiplex PCR; TCRdb keeps in-frame clones, though not all of them. The sample lists about 13,000 clones; around 86% were seen once. The specimen comprised CD4+ or CD8+ T cells sorted from blood, sampled in a trial of the OX40 agonist ivuxolimab. The source of these receptors is an adult with an advanced solid tumor such as melanoma, head and neck, liver or kidney cancer.

The chain recombines TRBV9 with TRBJ2-5, with 10 bases fitting TRBD1. The CDR3 has 16 amino acids. Losses at the gene ends were 0 bases for V and 5 bases for J; bases not matched to a gene: 7. The germline V gene encodes CDR1 SGDLS and CDR2 YYNGEE. The CDR3 DNA follows: TGTGCCAGCAGCGTAGGAGGGACAGGGGTAAGGGAGACCCAGTACTTC. This translates into CASSVGGTGVRETQYF.

This clone was counted a few times. V and J are TRBV7-8 and TRBJ2-3, with 8 bases fitting TRBD2. This CDR3 comprises 16 residues. The V gene's germline CDR1 is SGHVS and CDR2 FQNEAQ. V gave up 3 bases and J gave up 2 bases; unmatched junction bases: 7. CDR3 nucleotide sequence: TGTGCCAGCAGCTTTAATAGCGGGGACTTCACAGATACGCAGTATTTT. Amino acid sequence: CASSFNSGDFTDTQYF.

This sequence joins TRBV2 and TRBJ2-7, with D tentatively TRBD1 or TRBD2 (6 bases each). Deletions cut 2 bases from V and 0 bases from J, with 14 bases between. CDR1 and CDR2 (germline): SNHLY, FYNNEI. The CDR3 consists of 16 residues. The CDR3 loop reads CASSEWVGGSSYEQYF. The CDR3 DNA reads as TGTGCCAGCAGTGAATGGGTGGGGGGCAGCTCCTACGAGCAGTACTTC.

This clone appeared once. This chain joins TRBV7-2 and TRBJ1-1; maybe TRBD1 (6 bases). The V end was cut by 1 base, the J end by 9 bases, with 15 bases between. Germline V gives CDR1 SGHTA, CDR2 FQGNSA. CDR3 length: 14 amino acids. CDR3 DNA sequence: TGTGCCAGCAGCTTAGAGCCAGGGGACCCCAAAGCTTTCTTT. Its translation is CASSLEPGDPKAFF.

The CDR3 nucleotides are TGTGCCAGCAGTTTGACGGGACACACCTACGAGCAGTACTTC. This sequence encodes CASSLTGHTYEQYF. The chain links TRBV6-1 to TRBJ2-7, with a weak D call TRBD1 (6 bases). CDR3 size: 14 residues. Germline lookup yields CDR1 MNHNS and CDR2 SASEGT. The V gene lost 5 bases and the J gene lost 2 bases, with 13 bases spanning the gap.

The genes are TRBV9 and TRBJ1-3; weak D call: TRBD1 (6 bases). Germline V gene lookup returns CDR1 SGDLS and CDR2 YYNGEE. This CDR3 spans 13 amino acids. Trimming stripped 10 bases from V and 4 bases from J, with 15 bases between. CDR3 bases: TGTGCCTCCGGGGGGGCCGGCGGAAACACCATATATTTT. This translates into CASGGAGGNTIYF.

The rearrangement uses TRBV7-9 and TRBJ2-1; D is unresolved. V was cut by 5 bases and J by 8 bases, with 10 bases left in between. CDR1 is SEHNR and CDR2 is FQNEAQ in the germline V gene (reference sequence). This CDR3 has 12 amino acids. The CDR3 coding sequence is TGTGCCAGCAGCCCAGTGGGTCATGAGCAGTTCTTC. Translation: CASSPVGHEQFF.

V gene TRBV29-1 combines with J gene TRBJ2-7, with a possible D match to TRBD2 (6 bases). The CDR3 has 13 amino acids. V was shortened by 0 bases and J by 3 bases, with 9 bases between the two germline ends. Germline V gene sequence: CDR1 SQVTM, CDR2 ANQGSEA. In DNA form, the CDR3 reads TGCAGCGTTGAAGAGGAGGGAAACTACGAGCAGTACTTC. Residues: CSVEEEGNYEQYF.

CDR3 amino acids: CASSQEPGRPYEQYF. The CDR3 DNA reads as TGCGCCAGCAGCCAAGAGCCGGGACGGCCCTACGAGCAGTACTTC. The chain links TRBV4-1 to TRBJ2-7; D could derive from TRBD1 or TRBD2 (5 bases each). V lost 0 bases to trimming and J lost 2 bases, with 11 bases between them. Germline V gene lookup returns CDR1 MGHRA and CDR2 YSYEKL. The length of the CDR3 is 15 residues.

CDR3 protein: CASSWGRGSSYEQYF. The CDR3, as DNA: TGTGCCAGCAGCTGGGGACGGGGCAGCTCCTACGAGCAGTACTTC. The chain recombines TRBV7-6 with TRBJ2-7; tentatively, D is TRBD1 or TRBD2 (5 bases each). Between the trimmed V and J ends, which lost 4 bases and 0 bases, there was a span of 13 bases. The CDR3 totals 15 residues. Germline loops: CDR1 SGHVS, CDR2 FNYEAQ. The complete variable domain, with remaining parts taken from reference TRBV7-6 and TRBJ2-7, reads GAGVSQSPRYKVTKRGQDVALRCDPISGHVSLYWYRQALGQGPEFLTYFNYEAQQDKSGLPNDRFSAERPEGSISTLTIQRTEQRDSAMYRCASSWGRGSSYEQYFGPGTRLTVT.

The V gene is TRBV15, the J gene TRBJ2-7, with D perhaps given as TRBD1 or TRBD2 (7 bases each). V was clipped by 4 bases and J by 0 bases, with 19 bases between them. Germline V lookup: CDR1 LNHNV, CDR2 YYDKDF (reference sequence). The CDR3 is made up of 17 amino acids. The CDR3 here is CATSTETTGRASYEQYF. CDR3 DNA sequence: TGTGCCACCAGCACCGAAACGACAGGGAGGGCCTCCTACGAGCAGTACTTC.

The gene calls are TRBV4-2 and TRBJ1-4; 7 nucleotides align to TRBD1. The V segment lost 1 base and the J segment 8 bases; nucleotides outside the gene matches: 13. The CDR3 has 17 amino acids. In germline, CDR1 is LGHNA, CDR2 YNFKEQ. CDR3 DNA sequence: TGTGCCAGCAGCCAAGGAGTCGAAAGGGGGCCAGGGGAAAAACTGTTTTTT. Its translation: CASSQGVERGPGEKLFF.

This clone appeared a few times. The chain combines TRBV27 with TRBJ1-2; 8 positions agree with TRBD1. The CDR3 sequence is 14 residues long. Germline values: CDR1 MNHEY, CDR2 SMNVEV (reference sequence). After removal of 4 bases from V and 8 bases from J, the junction contained 9 bases not matched to a gene. The DNA for the CDR3 is TGTGCCAGCAGTTGGACAGGGAGGGCTTACGGCTACACCTTC. Amino acids: CASSWTGRAYGYTF.

The genes are TRBV27 and TRBJ1-1, with D hard to call. The CDR3 has 14 residues. Per the germline V gene, CDR1 is MNHEY and CDR2 is SMNVEV (reference sequence). The V end lost 0 bases, the J end lost 1 base, and 6 bases lay between the germline ends. CDR3 nucleotide sequence: TGTGCCAGCAGTTTATCGGCCCCGAACACTGAAGCTTTCTTT. Protein: CASSLSAPNTEAFF.

This clone was seen only once. The chain is built from TRBV25-1 and TRBJ1-1; no clear D. The CDR3 loop spans 13 amino acids. Germline-derived CDR1 and CDR2 are MGHDK and SYGVNS. V gave up 5 bases and J gave up 4 bases, with 11 bases separating them. CDR3 loop: CASSSFGGTEAFF. CDR3 bases: TGTGCCAGCAGTTCGTTTGGTGGCACTGAAGCTTTCTTT.

The chain employs TRBV6-1 and TRBJ2-7, with 8 nucleotides matching TRBD2. CDR1 MNHNS and CDR2 SASEGT come from the germline V gene. V was clipped by 5 bases and J by 7 bases; unmatched bases: 13. The CDR3 consists of 15 residues. The CDR3 region is CASSSPGLEMGEQYF. The CDR3 DNA reads TGTGCCAGCAGTTCCCCGGGACTAGAGATGGGGGAGCAGTACTTC.

The rearrangement joins TRBV7-3 to TRBJ2-2; D not certain. Looked up from germline, CDR1 is SGHTA and CDR2 is FQGTGA. The CDR3 sequence is 14 residues long. The ends were cut back, 6 bases at V and 3 bases at J, with 11 bases in the middle. The CDR3 bases are TGTGCCAGCAGGCCTACAAGAGACACCGGGGAGCTGTTTTTT. It translates to CASRPTRDTGELFF.

To note about this clone: Within the sample, other DNA sequences also encode this same CDR3. This sequence joins TRBV21-1 and TRBJ1-4. TRBV21-1 is a recognized pseudogene. CDR3 size: 18 residues. This CDR3 reads CASSPPPASNSTNEKLFF. CDR3 sequence (DNA): TGTGCCAGCAGCCCTCCCCCCGCGAGCAATTCAACTAATGAAAAACTGTTTTTT.

V usage is TRBV29-1 and J usage is TRBJ1-2, with 10 nucleotides matching TRBD1. The junction had 11 bases not matched to a gene; V was cut back by 3 bases and J by 7 bases. This CDR3 has 15 residues. Germline V CDR1 and CDR2: SQVTM, ANQGSEA. CDR3 amino acids: CSVDQPGQGDVGYTF. The CDR3 nucleotides read TGCAGCGTTGATCAACCCGGACAGGGGGATGTTGGCTACACCTTC.

The chain joins TRBV9 to TRBJ2-2; TRBD2 is a possible D gene (6 bases). The germline V and J ends were trimmed by 2 bases and 4 bases, with 12 bases remaining between them. This CDR3 comprises 15 residues. Germline values: CDR1 SGDLS, CDR2 YYNGEE. The CDR3 coding sequence is TGTGCCAGCAGCGTTGGTAGCGGAGCCACCGGGGAGCTGTTTTTT. This gives the protein CASSVGSGATGELFF.

This clone was detected a few times. This chain links TRBV6-5 with TRBJ2-6, with no clear D. Trimming took off 5 bases at V and 0 bases at J, with 8 bases between the two ends. Germline-derived CDR1 and CDR2 are MNHEY and SVGAGI. This CDR3 has 15 residues. DNA of the CDR3: TGTGCCAGCAGTCGGTCGTTCTCTGGGGCCAACGTCCTGACTTTC. Residues: CASSRSFSGANVLTF.

This chain connects TRBV28 to TRBJ1-1; no clear D gene. CDR3 size: 12 residues. Looked up from germline, CDR1 is MDHEN and CDR2 is SYDVKM. The ends were cut back, 5 bases at V and 5 bases at J, with 9 bases in the middle. In nucleotides, the CDR3 is TGTGCCAGCAGTCAACCGGGGACTGAAGCTTTCTTT. Protein product: CASSQPGTEAFF.

This clone was seen just once. The rearrangement joins TRBV30 to TRBJ2-7, with D possibly matching TRBD1 (5 bases). Looked up from germline, CDR1 is GTSNPN and CDR2 is SVGIG (reference sequence). This CDR3 is built from 14 residues. With 4 bases removed from V and 0 bases from J, the gap between germline ends came to 13 bases. CDR3 sequence (DNA): TGTGCCTGGATCCCAAGGGGTACCTCCTACGAGCAGTACTTC. Its translation: CAWIPRGTSYEQYF.